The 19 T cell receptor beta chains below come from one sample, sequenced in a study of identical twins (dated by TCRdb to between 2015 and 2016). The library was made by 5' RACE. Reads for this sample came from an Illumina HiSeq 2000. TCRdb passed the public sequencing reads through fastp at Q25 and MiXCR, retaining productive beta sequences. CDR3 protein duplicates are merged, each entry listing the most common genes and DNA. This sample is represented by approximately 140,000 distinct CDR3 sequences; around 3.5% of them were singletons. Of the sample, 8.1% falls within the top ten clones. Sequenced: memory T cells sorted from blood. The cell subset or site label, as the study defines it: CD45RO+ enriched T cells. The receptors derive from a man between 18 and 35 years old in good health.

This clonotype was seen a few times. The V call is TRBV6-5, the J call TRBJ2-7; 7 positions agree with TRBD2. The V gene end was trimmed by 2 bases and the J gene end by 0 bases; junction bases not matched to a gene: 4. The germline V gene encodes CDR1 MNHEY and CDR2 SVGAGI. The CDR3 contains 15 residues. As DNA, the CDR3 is TGTGCCAGCAGTTACATGGGACTAAGCTCCTACGAGCAGTACTTC. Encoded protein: CASSYMGLSSYEQYF.

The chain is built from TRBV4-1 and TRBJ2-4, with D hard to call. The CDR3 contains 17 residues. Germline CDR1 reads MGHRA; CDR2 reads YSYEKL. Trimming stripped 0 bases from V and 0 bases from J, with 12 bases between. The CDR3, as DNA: TGCGCCAGCAGCCAAGATCCTAGTGGGCTAGCCAAAAACATTCAGTACTTC. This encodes CASSQDPSGLAKNIQYF.

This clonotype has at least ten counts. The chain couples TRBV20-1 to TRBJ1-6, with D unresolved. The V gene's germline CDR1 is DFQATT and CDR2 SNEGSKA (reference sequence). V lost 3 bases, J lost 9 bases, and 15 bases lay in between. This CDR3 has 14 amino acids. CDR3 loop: CSASRPEAGSPLHF. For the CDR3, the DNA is TGCAGTGCTAGTAGACCAGAGGCTGGTTCACCCCTCCACTTT.

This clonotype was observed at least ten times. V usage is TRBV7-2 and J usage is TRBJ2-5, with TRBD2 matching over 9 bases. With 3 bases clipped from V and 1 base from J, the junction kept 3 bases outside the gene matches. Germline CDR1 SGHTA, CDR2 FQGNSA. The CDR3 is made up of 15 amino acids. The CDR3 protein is CASSFRGRAQETQYF. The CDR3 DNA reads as TGTGCCAGCAGCTTTCGCGGGAGGGCCCAAGAGACCCAGTACTTC. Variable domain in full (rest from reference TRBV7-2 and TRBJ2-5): GAGVSQSPSNKVTEKGKDVELRCDPISGHTALYWYRQSLGQGLEFLIYFQGNSAPDKSGLPSDRFSAERTGGSVSTLTIQRTQQEDSAVYLCASSFRGRAQETQYFGPGTRLLVL.

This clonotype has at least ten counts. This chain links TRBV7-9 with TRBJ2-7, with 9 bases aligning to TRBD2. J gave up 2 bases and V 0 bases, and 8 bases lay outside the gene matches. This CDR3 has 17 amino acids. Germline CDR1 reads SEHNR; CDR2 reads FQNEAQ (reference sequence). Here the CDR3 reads CASSLAQTAGGPYEQYV. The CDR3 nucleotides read TGTGCCAGCAGCTTAGCGCAGACGGCGGGAGGGCCCTACGAGCAGTACGTC.

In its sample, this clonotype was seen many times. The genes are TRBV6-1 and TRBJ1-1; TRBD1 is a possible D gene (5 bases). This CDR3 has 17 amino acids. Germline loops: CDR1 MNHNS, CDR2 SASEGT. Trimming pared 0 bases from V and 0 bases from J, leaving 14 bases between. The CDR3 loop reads CASSEAGVGTMNTEAFF. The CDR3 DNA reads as TGTGCCAGCAGTGAAGCGGGGGTCGGAACCATGAACACTGAAGCTTTCTTT.

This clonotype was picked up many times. CDR3 DNA sequence: TGTGCCAGCAGTCCGACAGGGGGATACTCACCCCTCCACTTT. This codes for CASSPTGGYSPLHF. The V call is TRBV5-6, the J call TRBJ1-6; 9 bases agree with TRBD1. The CDR3 sequence is 14 residues long. The ends lost 5 bases at V and 10 bases at J; junction bases unmatched: 7. CDR1 is SGHDT and CDR2 is YYEEEE in the germline V gene.

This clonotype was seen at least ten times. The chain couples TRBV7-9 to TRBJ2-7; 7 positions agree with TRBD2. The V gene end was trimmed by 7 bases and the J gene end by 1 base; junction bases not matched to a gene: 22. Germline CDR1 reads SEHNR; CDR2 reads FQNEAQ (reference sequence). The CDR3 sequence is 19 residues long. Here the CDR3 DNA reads TGTGCCAGCATGCCAGAAGTGGGGGGGTTCCTATTCGTTTCCTACGAGCAGTACTTC. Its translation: CASMPEVGGFLFVSYEQYF.

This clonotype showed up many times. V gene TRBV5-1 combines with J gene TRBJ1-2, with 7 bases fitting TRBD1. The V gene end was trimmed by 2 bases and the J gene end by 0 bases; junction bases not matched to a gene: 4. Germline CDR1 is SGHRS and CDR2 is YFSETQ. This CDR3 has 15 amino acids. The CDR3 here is CASSLGQDSNYGYTF. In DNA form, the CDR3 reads TGCGCCAGCAGCTTAGGACAGGACTCTAACTATGGCTACACCTTC.

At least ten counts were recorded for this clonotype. The CDR3 DNA is TGTGCCAGCAGCTTGGACCTTAACACCGGGGAGCTGTTTTTT. Protein sequence: CASSLDLNTGELFF. The genes are TRBV5-6 and TRBJ2-2; no clear D gene. The V and J ends lost 0 bases and 2 bases respectively, with 5 bases between them. This CDR3 spans 14 amino acids. From germline, CDR1 is SGHDT and CDR2 YYEEEE.

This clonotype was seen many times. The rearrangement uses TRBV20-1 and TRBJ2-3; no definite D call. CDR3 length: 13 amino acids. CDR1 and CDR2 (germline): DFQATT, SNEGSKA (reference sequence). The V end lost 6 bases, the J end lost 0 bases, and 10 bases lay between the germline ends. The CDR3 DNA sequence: TGCAGTGCCCCCCAGGCTAGCACAGATACGCAGTATTTT. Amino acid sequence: CSAPQASTDTQYF.

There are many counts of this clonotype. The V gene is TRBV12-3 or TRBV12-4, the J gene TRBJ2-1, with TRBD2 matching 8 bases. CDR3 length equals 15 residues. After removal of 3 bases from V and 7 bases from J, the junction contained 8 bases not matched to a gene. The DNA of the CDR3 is TGTGCCAGCAGTTTTGGCAGCGGGAGTGTTAATGAGCAGTTCTTC. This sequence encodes CASSFGSGSVNEQFF.

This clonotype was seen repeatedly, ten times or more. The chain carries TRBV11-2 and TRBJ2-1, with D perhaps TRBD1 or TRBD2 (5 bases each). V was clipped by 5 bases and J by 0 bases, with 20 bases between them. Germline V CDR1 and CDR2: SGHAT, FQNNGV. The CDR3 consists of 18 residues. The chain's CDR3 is CASSHGAIGTSSYNEQFF. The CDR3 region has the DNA TGTGCCAGCAGCCACGGGGCGATCGGGACGAGCTCCTACAATGAGCAGTTCTTC.

CDR3 sequence: CATSDRFSGRAGGEQFF. The CDR3 coding sequence is TGTGCCACCAGTGATCGGTTTAGCGGGAGGGCCGGCGGTGAGCAGTTCTTC. The rearrangement uses TRBV24-1 and TRBJ2-1; 11 nucleotides match TRBD2. Germline V gives CDR1 KGHDR, CDR2 SFDVKD. The CDR3 runs to 17 residues. The V segment lost 3 bases and the J segment 9 bases; nucleotides outside the gene matches: 12.

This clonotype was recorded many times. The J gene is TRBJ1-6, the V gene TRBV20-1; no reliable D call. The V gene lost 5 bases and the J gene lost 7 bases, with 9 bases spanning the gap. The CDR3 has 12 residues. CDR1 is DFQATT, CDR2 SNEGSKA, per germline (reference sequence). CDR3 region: CSAPSGNSPLHF. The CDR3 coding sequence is TGCAGTGCTCCGAGCGGGAATTCACCCCTCCACTTT.

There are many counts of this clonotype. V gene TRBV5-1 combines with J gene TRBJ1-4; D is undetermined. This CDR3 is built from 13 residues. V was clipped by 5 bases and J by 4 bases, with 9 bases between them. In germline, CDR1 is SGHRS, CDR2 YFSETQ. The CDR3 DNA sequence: TGCGCCAGCAGGACGGGAATTAATGAAAAACTGTTTTTT. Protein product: CASRTGINEKLFF.

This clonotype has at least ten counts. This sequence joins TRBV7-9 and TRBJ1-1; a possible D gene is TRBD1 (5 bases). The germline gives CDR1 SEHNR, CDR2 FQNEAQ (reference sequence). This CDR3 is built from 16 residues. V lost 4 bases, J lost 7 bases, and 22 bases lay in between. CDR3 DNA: TGTGCCAGCAGCTATCGACAGCAGCAATCAGCGTTTGAAGCTTTCTTT. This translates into CASSYRQQQSAFEAFF.

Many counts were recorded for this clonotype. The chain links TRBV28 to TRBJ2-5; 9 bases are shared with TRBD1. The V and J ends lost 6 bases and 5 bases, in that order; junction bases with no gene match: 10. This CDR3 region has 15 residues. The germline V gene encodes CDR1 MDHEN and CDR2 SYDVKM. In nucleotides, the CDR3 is TGTGCCAGCAGCCCACTTGGGACAGGGACGGAGACCCAGTACTTC. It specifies CASSPLGTGTETQYF.

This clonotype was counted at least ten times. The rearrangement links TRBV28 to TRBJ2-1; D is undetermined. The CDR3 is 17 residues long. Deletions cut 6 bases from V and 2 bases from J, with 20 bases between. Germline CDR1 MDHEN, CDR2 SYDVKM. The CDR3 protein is CASSSPKKGQPYNEQFF. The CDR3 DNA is TGTGCCAGCAGCTCGCCTAAGAAGGGTCAACCCTACAATGAGCAGTTCTTC. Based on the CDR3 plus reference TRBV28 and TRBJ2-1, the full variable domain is DVKVTQSSRYLVKRTGEKVFLECVQDMDHENMFWYRQDPGLGLRLIYFSYDVKMKEKGDIPEGYSVSREKKERFSLILESASTNQTSMYLCASSSPKKGQPYNEQFFGPGTRLTVL.